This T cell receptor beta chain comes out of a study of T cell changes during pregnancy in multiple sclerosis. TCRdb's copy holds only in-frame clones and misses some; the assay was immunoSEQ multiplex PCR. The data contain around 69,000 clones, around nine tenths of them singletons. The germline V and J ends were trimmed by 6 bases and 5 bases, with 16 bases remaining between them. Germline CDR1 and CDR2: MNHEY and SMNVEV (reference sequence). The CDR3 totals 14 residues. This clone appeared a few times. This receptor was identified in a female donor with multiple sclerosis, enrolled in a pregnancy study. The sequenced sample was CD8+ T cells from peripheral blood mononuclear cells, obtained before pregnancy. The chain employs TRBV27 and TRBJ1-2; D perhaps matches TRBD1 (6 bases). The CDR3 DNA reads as TGTGCCAGCAGCCGCGGGGGCGCGGGGTATGGCTACACCTTC. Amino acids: CASSRGGAGYGYTF.